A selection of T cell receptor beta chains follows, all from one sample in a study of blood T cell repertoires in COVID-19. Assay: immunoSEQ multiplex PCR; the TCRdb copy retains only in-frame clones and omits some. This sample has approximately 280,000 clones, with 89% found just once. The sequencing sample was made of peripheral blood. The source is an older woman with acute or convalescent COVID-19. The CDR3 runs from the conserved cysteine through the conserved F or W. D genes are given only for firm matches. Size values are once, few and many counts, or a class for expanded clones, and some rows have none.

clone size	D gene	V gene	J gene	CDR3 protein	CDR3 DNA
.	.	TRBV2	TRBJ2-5	CASSLARGGQQETQYF	TGTGCCAGCAGCCTGGCGAGGGGGGGGCAGCAAGAGACCCAGTACTTC
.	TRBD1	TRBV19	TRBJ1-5	CASSKTGIQPQHF	TGTGCCAGTAGTAAGACAGGGATTCAGCCCCAGCATTTT
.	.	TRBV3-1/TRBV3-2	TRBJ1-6	CASSQNQRGRGSPLHF	TGTGCCAGCAGCCAAAATCAGCGCGGGCGGGGTTCACCCCTCCACTTT
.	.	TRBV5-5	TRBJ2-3	CASSLRGAGVDTQYF	TGTGCCAGCAGCTTGAGAGGGGCAGGGGTGGATACGCAGTATTTT
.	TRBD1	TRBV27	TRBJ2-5	CASGSGQATQETQYF	TGTGCCAGCGGATCGGGACAGGCCACTCAAGAGACCCAGTACTTC
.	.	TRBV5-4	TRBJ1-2	CASSPAGGYGYTF	TGTGCCAGCAGTCCGGCGGGTGGTTATGGCTACACCTTC
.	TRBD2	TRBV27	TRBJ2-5	CASSLSRPGSGIETQYF	TGTGCCAGCAGTTTATCCCGCCCGGGGAGCGGGATTGAGACCCAGTACTTC
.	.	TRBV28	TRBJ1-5	CASSLSEKPQHF	TGTGCCAGCAGTTTGTCTGAGAAGCCCCAGCATTTT
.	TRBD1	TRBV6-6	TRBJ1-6	CASRDRVDSPLHF	TGTGCCAGCAGGGACAGGGTAGATTCACCCCTCCACTTT
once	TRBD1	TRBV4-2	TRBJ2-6	CASSHTGAGANVLTF	TGTGCCAGCAGCCACACAGGGGCTGGGGCCAACGTCCTGACTTTC
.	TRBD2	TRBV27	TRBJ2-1	CASSLISWGGEDEQFF	TGTGCCAGCAGTTTAATATCATGGGGGGGTGAGGATGAGCAGTTCTTC
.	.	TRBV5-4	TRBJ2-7	CASSLGGIDSYEQYF	TGTGCCAGCAGCCTGGGCGGGATCGACTCCTACGAGCAGTACTTC
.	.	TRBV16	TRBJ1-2	CASSQSREARLLNGYTF	TGTGCCAGCAGCCAATCGAGGGAGGCACGTCTCCTTAATGGCTACACCTTC
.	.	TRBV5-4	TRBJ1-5	CASSQGLNQPQHF	TGTGCCAGCAGTCAGGGGCTCAATCAGCCCCAGCATTTT
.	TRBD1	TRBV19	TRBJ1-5	CASSHLSTGWNQPQHF	TGTGCCAGTAGTCACCTCTCGACAGGGTGGAATCAGCCCCAGCATTTT
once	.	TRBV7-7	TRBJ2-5	CASSPPAGGPIAETQYF	TGTGCTAGCAGCCCCCCGGCAGGAGGGCCGATTGCAGAGACCCAGTACTTC
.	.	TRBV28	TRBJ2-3	CASKSRGSLPDTQYF	TGTGCCAGCAAAAGTCGAGGGTCCCTCCCTGATACGCAGTATTTT
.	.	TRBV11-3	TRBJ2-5	CASSFSAGLEETQYF	TGTGCCAGCAGCTTCTCGGCCGGCCTAGAAGAGACCCAGTACTTC
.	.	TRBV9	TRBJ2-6	CASSFRSPLLQGGVVTGANVLTF	TGTGCCAGCAGCTTTCGTAGTCCCCTCCTACAGGGGGGGGTGGTCACCGGGGCCAACGTCCTGACTTTC
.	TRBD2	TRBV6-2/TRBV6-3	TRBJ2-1	CASSSRLAGGDNEQFF	TGTGCCAGCAGTTCGCGACTAGCGGGAGGGGACAATGAGCAGTTCTTC
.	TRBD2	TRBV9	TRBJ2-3	CASSSITGLDKWDTQYF	TGTGCCAGCAGCTCGATAACTGGACTAGATAAATGGGATACGCAGTATTTT
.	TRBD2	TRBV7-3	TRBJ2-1	CASSSQGTSGSNEQFF	TGTGCCAGCAGCTCACAGGGGACTAGCGGGAGTAATGAGCAGTTCTTC
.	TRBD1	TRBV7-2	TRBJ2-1	CASLTGYGSYNEQFF	TGTGCCAGCTTGACAGGGTATGGCTCCTACAATGAGCAGTTCTTC
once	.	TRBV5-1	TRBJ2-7	CASSLVSTPQDEQYF	TGCGCCAGCAGCTTGGTCTCCACCCCTCAGGACGAGCAGTACTTC
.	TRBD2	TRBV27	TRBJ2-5	CASSSTGTSGLTEETQYF	TGTGCCAGCAGTTCTACCGGGACTAGCGGGTTGACGGAGGAGACCCAGTACTTC